This T cell receptor beta chain was observed in a study of T-cell reconstitution after alpha-beta-depleted transplantation in children (dated by TCRdb to the mid-2010s). For context, the study as a whole: The study quantitatively tracked T-cell immune reconstitution after TCRalphabeta/CD19-depleted allogeneic hematopoietic cell transplantation in children using TCR repertoire profiling.

This clonotype was recorded a few times. The clone's antigen remains unknown. One base away there is no much larger clone; base qualities are not given. Libraries were built with PCR. For sequencing, an Illumina HiSeq 2500 was employed. To normalize quantification of the TCRbeta repertoire, the TCR libraries were built with molecular barcoding that relied on unique molecular identifiers. The public sequencing data were trimmed at Q25 with fastp and processed into clonotypes with MiXCR by TCRdb, which kept only in-frame beta chains. CDR3 protein sequences are deduplicated, and each keeps its most common genes and DNA. Across this sample there are some 600,000 distinct CDR3 sequences, with approximately 15% seen only once. 1.1% of the sample lies in the top ten. According to the germline V gene (reference sequence), CDR1 reads DFQATT and CDR2 reads SNEGSKA. V is reduced by 3 bases and J by 1 base, leaving a spacing of 13 bases between them. The cysteine opens and the phenylalanine closes a CDR3 of 14 amino acids. This entry keeps only the CDR3 DNA: 42 bases, framed from base 1.

The specimen was PBMCs from the stem cell graft donor, collected from the stem cell graft. Recombination linked TRBV20-1 to TRBJ2-7, with the D gene call left open. The receptor was derived from a human donor who donated a stem cell graft to a child with acute myeloid leukemia. The CDR3 reads CSASVGRGSYEQYF. The DNA reads TGCAGTGCTAGTGTCGGCCGAGGATCCTACGAGCAGTACTTC.